This record concerns one T cell receptor beta chain sequence. The sample comes from a study of shared clonotypes between healthy human individuals. The V gene end was trimmed by 4 bases and the J gene end by 2 bases; junction bases not matched to a gene: 7. The germline CDR1 and CDR2 sequences are MGHRA and YSYEKL. The length of the CDR3 is 15 residues. Here immunoSEQ multiplex PCR was the method, and the copy in TCRdb shows in-frame clones only, minus some. The table includes approximately 510,000 clones, 79% detected once. This TCR was sampled from a woman in her forties in good health. Some clones in this sample may be carry-over from other donors' samples. The chain couples TRBV4-1 to TRBJ2-5; 7 nucleotides align to TRBD2. The specimen was PBMCs. The CDR3 region is CASSRTGTNQETQYF. The CDR3 bases are TGCGCCAGCAGCCGAACCGGGACTAATCAAGAGACCCAGTACTTC.